This TCR beta chain originates from a study of T cell responses to AZD1222 COVID-19 vaccine. Recipients boosted at about 4 weeks or about 12 weeks are pooled. The table came from immunoSEQ multiplex PCR; TCRdb's copy has only in-frame clones and leaves some out. The sample lists tens of thousands of clones; over 80% were seen once. General study points: Just six people given AZD1222 tested seropositive at baseline. Females outnumbered males among donors, who were mostly white British; clonal diversity was possibly underestimated. Vaccine-associated CD4 TCRs ranged over spike, dominating at 160-218 and 743-854.

Concerning this clone itself: The antigen remains undetermined.

This CDR3 has 17 residues. CDR1 SGHNT and CDR2 YYREEE come from the germline V gene (reference sequence). J lost 5 bases, V lost 3 bases, and 11 bases had no gene match. The sequencing used peripheral blood, collected 28 days after the second AZD1222 dose. The chain links TRBV5-4 to TRBJ2-5; 12 bases line up with TRBD2. This TCR came from an adult who received the AZD1222 COVID-19 vaccine. CDR3: CASSSRLAGAARETQYF. The CDR3 DNA reads TGTGCCAGCAGCTCGAGACTAGCGGGAGCCGCACGGGAGACCCAGTACTTC.